The 26 T cell receptor beta chains presented below share a single source sample, sequenced in a study of shared T cell receptors in the human thymus. Profiling relied on immunoSEQ multiplex PCR, and the TCRdb table lists in-frame clones only, not all of them. The sample shows some 700,000 clones, approximately 88% of them seen only once. These data were also reused for a study on human thymus T cells.

The material sequenced was thymocytes. These TCRs come from a boy under three years old with a congenital heart defect.

The V and J genes are TRBV6-1 and TRBJ1-1, with 7 nucleotides matching TRBD1. J lost 1 base, V lost 1 base, and 12 bases had no gene match. This CDR3 spans 18 amino acids. Germline assignment: CDR1 MNHNS and CDR2 SASEGT. CDR3 residues: CASSEVNGQGEKNTEAFF. CDR3 in DNA: TGTGCCAGCAGTGAAGTTAATGGGCAGGGGGAAAAGAACACTGAAGCTTTCTTT.

The chain links TRBV21-1 to TRBJ2-5; the listed D gene, TRBD1, was not tested against the DNA. TRBV21-1 is a pseudogene locus. The CDR3 spans 14 residues. CDR3 loop: CASSNQGAEETQYF. DNA of the CDR3: TGTGCCAGCAGCAACCAGGGGGCTGAGGAGACCCAGTACTTC.

The chain combines TRBV2 with TRBJ2-7, with a weak D call TRBD2 (6 bases). There are 13 residues in the CDR3. V was pared by 6 bases and J by 3 bases, with 12 bases between. Germline V lookup: CDR1 SNHLY, CDR2 FYNNEI. CDR3 bases: TGTGCCAGCAGGTCGGGAGTGGGCTACGAGCAGTACTTC. This sequence encodes CASRSGVGYEQYF.

This sequence joins TRBV10-3 and TRBJ2-2, with TRBD2 matching over 7 bases. The CDR3 extends over 16 amino acids. CDR1 and CDR2 (germline): ENHRY, SYGVKD. V was pared by 3 bases and J by 4 bases, with 8 bases of the junction left unmatched. CDR3: CAISDRWEGGTGELFF. CDR3 DNA: TGTGCCATCAGTGATCGGTGGGAGGGCGGCACCGGGGAGCTGTTTTTT.

This chain uses TRBV15 with TRBJ2-7, with 8 bases that match TRBD1. This CDR3 is 15 amino acids long. Unmatched junction bases numbered 7, after V lost 5 bases and J lost 1 base. Germline values: CDR1 LNHNV, CDR2 YYDKDF (reference sequence). The CDR3 coding sequence is TGTGCCACCAGCCTCCGGACAGGGATATCCTACGAGCAGTACTTC. Residues: CATSLRTGISYEQYF.

The chain has TRBV7-9 and TRBJ1-2; 8 positions agree with TRBD1. Losses at the gene ends were 5 bases for V and 3 bases for J; bases not matched to a gene: 8. The CDR3 extends over 15 amino acids. Per the germline V gene, CDR1 is SEHNR and CDR2 is FQNEAQ (reference sequence). CDR3 residues: CASSPKQGEDYGYTF. The CDR3 bases are TGTGCCAGCAGCCCAAAACAGGGGGAGGACTATGGCTACACCTTC.

The J gene is TRBJ2-7, the V gene TRBV10-2, with TRBD1 matching 10 bases. V shed 4 bases, J shed 6 bases, and the junction held 6 bases outside the gene matches. The CDR3 loop spans 14 amino acids. CDR1 is WSHSY, CDR2 SAAADI, per germline. The DNA of the CDR3 is TGCGCCAGCAGTGGTGGGACAGGGGCGTTCGAGCAGTACTTC. It is translated as CASSGGTGAFEQYF.

The chain uses TRBV4-3 and TRBJ2-2, with 9 bases that match TRBD1. The CDR3 extends over 15 amino acids. With V trimmed by 2 bases and J by 7 bases, 5 bases remained unmatched. Germline loops: CDR1 LGHNA, CDR2 YSLEER. The CDR3 DNA is TGCGCCAGCAGCCAAAGGGACAGGGATGACGGGGAGCTGTTTTTT. This translates into CASSQRDRDDGELFF.

This clone was found a few times. The chain links TRBV19 to TRBJ2-7, with 7 bases aligning to TRBD2. After removal of 5 bases from V and 2 bases from J, the junction contained 6 bases not matched to a gene. Germline assignment: CDR1 LNHDA and CDR2 SQIVND (reference sequence). This CDR3 has 14 residues. CDR3 sequence reads: CASSAAGDPYEQYF. The CDR3 bases are TGTGCCAGTAGTGCGGCGGGGGACCCCTACGAGCAGTACTTC. The full variable domain, in which reference TRBV19 and TRBJ2-7 provide the parts outside the CDR3, is DGGITQSPKYLFRKEGQNVTLSCEQNLNHDAMYWYRQDPGQGLRLIYYSQIVNDFQKGDIAEGYSVSREKKESFPLTVTSAQKNPTAFYLCASSAAGDPYEQYFGPGTRLTVT.

The rearrangement uses TRBV6-1 and TRBJ1-5; TRBD1 matches at 7 bases. Germline lookup yields CDR1 MNHNS and CDR2 SASEGT. The CDR3 runs to 15 residues. J lost 2 bases, V lost 6 bases, and 7 bases had no gene match. The CDR3 nucleotides are TGTGCCAGCAGCGAGGGGGCTAAGCGCAATCAGCCCCAGCATTTT. The encoded protein is CASSEGAKRNQPQHF.

This chain links TRBV28 with TRBJ1-5; TRBD1 matches at 8 bases. V lost 3 bases, J lost 6 bases, and 7 bases stayed unmatched. Germline V gene data show CDR1 as MDHEN and CDR2 as SYDVKM. CDR3 length: 15 amino acids. CDR3 sequence reads: CASSFGQGFSQPQHF. DNA for the CDR3: TGTGCCAGCAGTTTCGGACAGGGATTTAGTCAGCCCCAGCATTTT.

The V and J genes are TRBV27 and TRBJ2-4; D gene unclear. The germline V and J ends were trimmed by 5 bases and 0 bases, with 17 bases remaining between them. Germline V gene data show CDR1 as MNHEY and CDR2 as SMNVEV (reference sequence). The CDR3 loop spans 17 amino acids. This chain's CDR3 is CASSPQRRLTAKNIQYF. The CDR3, as DNA: TGTGCCAGCAGTCCCCAGAGGAGACTCACAGCCAAAAACATTCAGTACTTC.

The rearrangement uses TRBV28 and TRBJ1-1; no clear D. Germline values: CDR1 MDHEN, CDR2 SYDVKM. CDR3 length: 15 residues. V was clipped by 8 bases and J by 3 bases, with 19 bases between them. The CDR3 reads CASQYGGPGDTEAFF. The CDR3 nucleotides read TGTGCCAGCCAGTATGGAGGCCCCGGGGACACTGAAGCTTTCTTT.

The chain is built from TRBV5-4 and TRBJ2-6; D perhaps matches TRBD1 (7 bases). The CDR3 sequence is 17 residues long. The V end was cut by 4 bases, the J end by 0 bases, with 14 bases between. Germline-derived CDR1 and CDR2 are SGHNT and YYREEE (reference sequence). The CDR3, as DNA: TGTGCCAGCAGCGCGGGACAGTTAAGCTCTGGGGCCAACGTCCTGACTTTC. This encodes CASSAGQLSSGANVLTF.

This chain links TRBV7-2 with TRBJ1-3, with D possibly being TRBD1 (5 bases). The V end was cut by 1 base, the J end by 0 bases, with 13 bases between. This CDR3 is 17 amino acids long. In germline, CDR1 is SGHTA, CDR2 FQGNSA. In DNA form, the CDR3 reads TGTGCCAGCAGCTTAGTCACGGGGGGAGGCTCTGGAAACACCATATATTTT. Its protein is CASSLVTGGGSGNTIYF.

This clone has only one observation. The chain combines TRBV5-1 with TRBJ2-5; 9 bases match TRBD2. CDR1 and CDR2 from the germline V gene are SGHRS and YFSETQ. The CDR3 sequence is 14 residues long. Trimming removed 5 bases from V and 1 base from J; junction bases left unmatched: 3. Here the CDR3 reads CASRGGLAQETQYF. CDR3 coding DNA: TGCGCCAGCAGGGGGGGACTAGCCCAAGAGACCCAGTACTTC.

The CDR3 DNA follows: TGTGCCAGCAGCTCCGCCGGAGAAAGGCAGTTCTTC. Translation: CASSSAGERQFF. V and J are TRBV7-8 and TRBJ2-1; D remains unclear. Germline V lookup: CDR1 SGHVS, CDR2 FQNEAQ. The ends were cut back, 4 bases at V and 12 bases at J, with 13 bases in the middle. The CDR3 is 12 residues long.

V and J are TRBV2 and TRBJ1-2; the match to TRBD1 covers 9 bases. CDR1 SNHLY and CDR2 FYNNEI come from the germline V gene. There are 12 residues in the CDR3. V trimming: 11 bases; J trimming: 3 bases; junction bases outside the gene matches: 4. The CDR3 region is CARRDRDYGYTF. The CDR3 nucleotides read TGTGCCCGCCGGGACAGGGACTATGGCTACACCTTC.

This clone was found once. The genes are TRBV11-1 and TRBJ1-3, with 10 bases identical to TRBD1. There are 19 residues in the CDR3. Germline trimming cut 5 bases from V and 0 bases from J; bases unmatched to any gene: 13. From germline, CDR1 is SGHAT and CDR2 FQDESV (reference sequence). CDR3 region: CASSIFPGTGDLSGNTIYF. The CDR3 nucleotides are TGTGCCAGCAGCATTTTCCCCGGGACAGGGGACCTCTCTGGAAACACCATATATTTT.

The chain carries TRBV28 and TRBJ2-7; D is perhaps TRBD2 (7 bases). Trimming took off 7 bases at V and 3 bases at J, with 13 bases between the two ends. Germline CDR1 MDHEN, CDR2 SYDVKM. The CDR3 is made up of 13 amino acids. The CDR3 region is CASIGRGGYEQYF. DNA of the CDR3: TGTGCCAGCATAGGGAGGGGGGGCTACGAGCAGTACTTC.

The rearrangement links TRBV25-1 to TRBJ1-2; D may be TRBD1 (5 bases). Germline CDR1 is MGHDK and CDR2 is SYGVNS. V was shortened by 7 bases and J by 2 bases, with 11 bases between the two germline ends. The CDR3 runs 13 residues. The CDR3: CASKLPGNYGYTF. Here the CDR3 DNA reads TGTGCCAGCAAGCTTCCAGGGAACTATGGCTACACCTTC.

The chain employs TRBV2 and TRBJ1-2, with D maybe TRBD1 (6 bases). The germline CDR1 and CDR2 sequences are SNHLY and FYNNEI. Trimming removed 0 bases at V and 4 bases at J, with 12 bases between. The CDR3 is made up of 15 amino acids. As DNA, the CDR3 is TGTGCCAGCAGTGAAGCGACGGGGGGCTCCTATGGCTACACCTTC. It is translated as CASSEATGGSYGYTF.

In its sample, this clone was seen once. This sequence joins TRBV28 and TRBJ2-6; 8 bases are shared with TRBD1. The ends lost 6 bases at V and 0 bases at J; junction bases unmatched: 13. This CDR3 is built from 19 residues. Germline assignment: CDR1 MDHEN and CDR2 SYDVKM. The CDR3 DNA reads as TGTGCCAGCAGACTCCTTTCCGACAGGGGAGGCTCTGGGGCCAACGTCCTGACTTTC. Protein product: CASRLLSDRGGSGANVLTF. The full variable domain, in which reference TRBV28 and TRBJ2-6 provide the parts outside the CDR3, is DVKVTQSSRYLVKRTGEKVFLECVQDMDHENMFWYRQDPGLGLRLIYFSYDVKMKEKGDIPEGYSVSREKKERFSLILESASTNQTSMYLCASRLLSDRGGSGANVLTFGAGSRLTVL.

The sample holds one count of this clone. CDR3 amino acids: CASSSRSNQIVYEQYF. The CDR3 DNA is TGTGCCAGCAGTTCCCGGAGCAACCAAATCGTATACGAGCAGTACTTC. The rearrangement uses TRBV27 and TRBJ2-7, with no clear D. Per the germline V gene, CDR1 is MNHEY and CDR2 is SMNVEV (reference sequence). CDR3 size: 16 residues. Trimming left V 4 bases short and J 4 bases short, with 20 bases between.

This clone was seen only a few times. CDR3 coding DNA: TGCGCCAGCAGTGAGCCCCGACTAGCGGGAGTGGTCGGGGAGCTGTTTTTT. Protein sequence: CASSEPRLAGVVGELFF. The chain links TRBV10-2 to TRBJ2-2; the match to TRBD2 covers 12 bases. Germline CDR1 reads WSHSY; CDR2 reads SAAADI. V shed 2 bases, J shed 7 bases, and the junction held 8 bases outside the gene matches. This CDR3 has 17 amino acids.

The chain employs TRBV25-1 and TRBJ1-4, with TRBD1 identical over 9 bases. Germline assignment: CDR1 MGHDK and CDR2 SYGVNS. CDR3 length: 14 residues. The J segment lost 6 bases and the V segment lost 3 bases, leaving 2 bases of the junction unmatched. CDR3 in DNA: TGTGCCAGCAGTGAGGGACAGGGAGATGAAAAACTGTTTTTT. This translates into CASSEGQGDEKLFF.